The source of this T cell receptor (beta chain) is a study of memory B cells and T cells in multiple sclerosis. Some clones are missing from TCRdb's copy, which holds only in-frame ones; the method was immunoSEQ multiplex PCR. The sample contains around 50,000 clones, around 80% of which appear only once. CDR3 size: 17 residues. V trimming: 0 bases; J trimming: 5 bases; junction bases outside the gene matches: 9. CDR1 is SGDLS, CDR2 YYNGEE, per germline. CFSE-dim autoproliferating and CFSE-high non-proliferating T cells from unstimulated culture were sequenced separately. Over 4.5x10^7 CFSE-labeled PBMCs were cultured less than eight days unstimulated, then replicate wells were pooled. To note about this clone: Its specificity is not known.

The J gene is TRBJ2-3, the V gene TRBV9; 10 bases match TRBD2. The sequenced sample consisted of PBMCs from blood kept in culture. The receptor was isolated from a human donor with multiple sclerosis. The CDR3 here is CASSVGAGGSSVDTQYF. The CDR3 DNA is TGTGCCAGCAGCGTAGGAGCGGGGGGGTCCTCGGTAGATACGCAGTATTTT.